The 8 T cell receptor beta chains in this list originate from one sample, sequenced in a study of blood T cell repertoires in COVID-19. Method: immunoSEQ multiplex PCR; TCRdb's copy keeps in-frame clones and lacks some. The top ten clones hold 10% of a sample with 150,000 or so clones, approximately 89% of them seen once. The specimen sequenced was peripheral blood. The receptors were gathered from a man in his fifties or sixties with acute or convalescent COVID-19.

The J gene is TRBJ2-2, the V gene TRBV5-1; D ambiguous. CDR1 SGHRS and CDR2 YFSETQ come from the germline V gene. V was clipped by 4 bases and J by 3 bases, with 4 bases between them. The CDR3 covers 12 residues. CDR3 sequence (DNA): TGCGCCAGCAGCCCCGACACCGGGGAGCTGTTTTTT. It specifies CASSPDTGELFF.

This rearrangement joins TRBV10-1 to TRBJ1-2, with TRBD1 identical over 8 bases. This CDR3 spans 13 amino acids. V trimming: 8 bases; J trimming: 3 bases; junction bases outside the gene matches: 5. The germline V gene encodes CDR1 WNHNN and CDR2 SYGVQD (reference sequence). DNA of the CDR3: TGCGCCAGCTCGGACAGGGAGGACTATGGCTACACCTTC. This sequence encodes CASSDREDYGYTF.

The genes are TRBV6-5 and TRBJ1-2; D is possibly TRBD1 (6 bases). V lost 6 bases, J lost 4 bases, and 6 bases lay in between. Germline CDR1 is MNHEY and CDR2 is SVGAGI. CDR3 length equals 11 residues. CDR3 in DNA: TGTGCCAGCAGGACAGGCTATGGCTACACCTTC. Encoded protein: CASRTGYGYTF.

The rearrangement links TRBV4-1 to TRBJ1-1; D is uncertain. Germline lookup yields CDR1 MGHRA and CDR2 YSYEKL. Trimming cost V 4 bases and J 5 bases, with 14 bases left between them. The length of the CDR3 is 14 residues. CDR3 sequence: CASSPHLQETEAFF. The CDR3 DNA reads TGCGCCAGCAGCCCTCACCTCCAAGAGACTGAAGCTTTCTTT.

The chain links TRBV18 to TRBJ2-7, with D tentatively TRBD1 (6 bases). Trimming took off 2 bases at V and 2 bases at J, with 16 bases between the two ends. Germline CDR1 KGHSH, CDR2 LQKENI. The CDR3 sequence is 16 residues long. As DNA, the CDR3 is TGTGCCAGCTCACCAACTAGTGGCAGGGGTACCTACGAGCAGTACTTC. This sequence encodes CASSPTSGRGTYEQYF.

The J gene is TRBJ1-4, the V gene TRBV18; D not certain. This CDR3 spans 15 amino acids. Per germline, CDR1 KGHSH and CDR2 LQKENI. With 3 bases removed from V and 7 bases from J, the gap between germline ends came to 15 bases. The CDR3 spells CASSPKSGNGEKLFF. The DNA for the CDR3 is TGTGCCAGCTCACCGAAAAGCGGGAACGGTGAAAAACTGTTTTTT.

The gene calls are TRBV11-2 and TRBJ2-1; D unclear. Germline V gives CDR1 SGHAT, CDR2 FQNNGV. The CDR3 has 15 residues. Deletions cut 1 base from V and 0 bases from J, with 7 bases between. DNA for the CDR3: TGTGCCAGCAGCTTAGTGCGGAGCTCCTACAATGAGCAGTTCTTC. It encodes CASSLVRSSYNEQFF.

V and J are TRBV5-1 and TRBJ2-3; 8 bases agree with TRBD2. Germline-derived CDR1 and CDR2 are SGHRS and YFSETQ. This CDR3 region has 15 residues. Trimming took 3 bases from V and 5 from J; bases not matched to a gene: 8. CDR3 in DNA: TGCGCCAGCAGCTCGGGGGTAGCGGGGTTAGATACGCAGTATTTT. Protein sequence: CASSSGVAGLDTQYF. Complete variable domain (other parts from reference TRBV5-1 and TRBJ2-3): KAGVTQTPRYLIKTRGQQVTLSCSPISGHRSVSWYQQTPGQGLQFLFEYFSETQRNKGNFPGRFSGRQFSNSRSEMNVSTLELGDSALYLCASSSGVAGLDTQYFGPGTRLTVL.